This T cell receptor (beta chain) derives from a study of T cell responses to AZD1222 COVID-19 vaccine. This table comes from immunoSEQ multiplex PCR, and its TCRdb copy is limited to in-frame clones, with some not included. Of about 150,000 clones listed, about 95% are singletons. The sequence came from an adult in good health. This sample comprised peripheral blood, obtained on day 0 of AZD1222 vaccination.

This CDR3 reads CSVRGTGWGDSYNEQFF. CDR3 coding DNA: TGCAGCGTAAGAGGGACAGGGTGGGGAGATAGCTACAATGAGCAGTTCTTC. The gene calls are TRBV29-1 and TRBJ2-1, with TRBD1 identical over 9 bases. The J segment lost 3 bases and the V segment lost 6 bases, leaving 15 bases of the junction unmatched. Germline CDR1 and CDR2: SQVTM and ANQGSEA. The CDR3 is 17 amino acids.